This TCR beta chain was identified during a study of Ad26.COV2.S vaccination and SARS-CoV-2 variants. TCRdb's copy holds only in-frame clones and misses some; the assay was immunoSEQ multiplex PCR. The sample records about 400,000 clones, less than 90% being singletons. The CDR3 has 14 amino acids. Germline V CDR1 and CDR2: SGHNT, YYREEE (reference sequence). Trimming took off 4 bases at V and 0 bases at J, with 11 bases between the two ends. Described treatment: around 19 received Ad26.COV2.S at low or high dose, single or two shots; several received placebo; per-sample allocation not given. It was on day 63 after the first vaccine or placebo injection that samples were taken.

The material sequenced was peripheral blood, taken in a trial of Ad26.COV2.S vaccine versus placebo. This TCR came from a person between 18 and 59 years old who received the Ad26.COV2.S COVID-19 vaccine or a placebo. The J gene is TRBJ2-7, the V gene TRBV5-4; D is perhaps TRBD1 (6 bases). This CDR3 is CASSLDRNSYEQYF. In nucleotides, the CDR3 is TGTGCCAGCAGCCTCGACAGGAACTCCTACGAGCAGTACTTC.